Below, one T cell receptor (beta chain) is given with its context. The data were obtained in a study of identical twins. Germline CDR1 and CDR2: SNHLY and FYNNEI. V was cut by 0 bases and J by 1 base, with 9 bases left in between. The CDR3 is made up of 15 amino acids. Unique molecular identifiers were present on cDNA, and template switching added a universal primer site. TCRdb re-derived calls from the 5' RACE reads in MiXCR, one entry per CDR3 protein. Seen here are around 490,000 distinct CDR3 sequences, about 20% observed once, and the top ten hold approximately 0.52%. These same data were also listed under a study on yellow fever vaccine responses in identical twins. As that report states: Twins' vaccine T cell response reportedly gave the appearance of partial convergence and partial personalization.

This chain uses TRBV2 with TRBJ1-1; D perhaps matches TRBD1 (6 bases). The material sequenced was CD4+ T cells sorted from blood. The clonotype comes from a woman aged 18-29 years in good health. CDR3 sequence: CASSEASRGNTEAFF. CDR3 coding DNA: TGTGCCAGCAGTGAAGCGTCCAGGGGGAACACTGAAGCTTTCTTT.